A single sample is the source of the 22 T cell receptor beta chains below, sequenced in a study of somatic mutations in cytotoxic T cells in rheumatoid arthritis. The assay was immunoSEQ multiplex PCR, and TCRdb's table has in-frame clones only and misses some. Of under 20,000 clones listed, around 84% are singletons. Sequenced material: CD8+ T cells sorted from blood. The receptor source for this set is a woman aged 40 to 50 with rheumatoid arthritis.

CDR3 coding DNA: TGTGCCAGTAGTATGGGGCTAGCGGCCTACGAGCAGTACTTC. This encodes CASSMGLAAYEQYF. This sequence joins TRBV19 and TRBJ2-7; TRBD2 agrees at 7 bases. In germline, CDR1 is LNHDA, CDR2 SQIVND (reference sequence). Trimming at V came to 3 bases and at J to 2 bases, leaving 4 bases not matched to a gene. The CDR3 runs to 14 residues.

The rearrangement links TRBV14 to TRBJ2-7; D remains ambiguous. Germline V gives CDR1 SGHDN, CDR2 FVKESK. Trimming shortened V by 3 bases and J by 2 bases, and 5 bases separated the two germline ends. This CDR3 spans 12 amino acids. DNA for the CDR3: TGTGCCAGCAGCCACCTTGCCTACGAGCAGTACTTC. It yields the protein CASSHLAYEQYF.

This clone was observed a few times. The chain uses TRBV21-1 and TRBJ1-1. TRBV21-1 is classified as a pseudogene. This CDR3 spans 14 amino acids. CDR3 loop: CASSSLRGDPGAFF. The CDR3 DNA sequence: TGTGCCAGCAGCAGTCTCCGGGGGGACCCGGGGGCTTTCTTT.

This clone was seen just once. This rearrangement joins TRBV30 to TRBJ2-7; D ambiguous. The germline gives CDR1 GTSNPN, CDR2 SVGIG (reference sequence). The V gene lost 0 bases and the J gene lost 4 bases, with 10 bases spanning the gap. The CDR3 covers 13 residues. CDR3 DNA sequence: TGTGCCTGGAGTGTTGGCATTATGTACGAGCAGTACTTC. Amino acid sequence: CAWSVGIMYEQYF.

The chain links TRBV30 to TRBJ2-7, with D tentatively TRBD1 (6 bases). V was pared by 1 base and J by 5 bases, with 12 bases between. CDR1 is GTSNPN, CDR2 SVGIG, per germline (reference sequence). This CDR3 contains 13 residues. The CDR3 spells CAWSAQGVHEQYF. Written as DNA, the CDR3 is TGTGCCTGGAGTGCACAGGGTGTCCACGAGCAGTACTTC.

The chain combines TRBV9 with TRBJ1-2; the match to TRBD1 covers 7 bases. From germline, CDR1 is SGDLS and CDR2 YYNGEE. Trimming cost V 1 base and J 0 bases; bases outside gene matches: 9. There are 17 residues in the CDR3. The CDR3 loop reads CASSVKERGTANYGYTF. DNA of the CDR3: TGTGCCAGCAGCGTAAAGGAACGGGGGACAGCTAACTATGGCTACACCTTC.

In DNA, the CDR3 is TGCAGCGTCCCGGGGGATACGCAGTATTTT. Residues: CSVPGDTQYF. The chain employs TRBV29-1 and TRBJ2-3; D perhaps matches TRBD2 (5 bases). The germline CDR1 and CDR2 sequences are SQVTM and ANQGSEA. Trimming removed 6 bases from V and 6 bases from J, with 7 bases in between. The CDR3 length is 10 residues.

The CDR3 sequence: CASSEALPPGELFF. The CDR3 region has the DNA TGTGCCAGCAGTGAAGCCCTCCCCCCCGGGGAGCTGTTTTTT. The rearrangement uses TRBV2 and TRBJ2-2; D unclear. Germline V gene data show CDR1 as SNHLY and CDR2 as FYNNEI. Trimming cost V 0 bases and J 6 bases, with 8 bases left between them. The CDR3 extends over 14 amino acids.

The chain links TRBV30 to TRBJ2-1; the D gene is possibly TRBD1 (6 bases). The V end was cut by 8 bases, the J end by 4 bases, with 12 bases between. The CDR3 length is 12 residues. The germline V gene has CDR1 GTSNPN and CDR2 SVGIG (reference sequence). CDR3 amino acids: CAGLGGYNEQFF. In nucleotides, the CDR3 is TGTGCCGGGTTAGGGGGATACAATGAGCAGTTCTTC.

The chain is built from TRBV19 and TRBJ1-1; no clear D gene. Looked up from germline, CDR1 is LNHDA and CDR2 is SQIVND (reference sequence). V lost 3 bases, J lost 0 bases, and 14 bases lay in between. The CDR3 is made up of 16 amino acids. The CDR3 DNA reads as TGTGCCAGTAGTATCTCTTTTACGGTCATGAACACTGAAGCTTTCTTT. Protein sequence: CASSISFTVMNTEAFF.

The chain is built from TRBV12-5 and TRBJ2-3; the match to TRBD2 covers 11 bases. J lost 2 bases, V lost 7 bases, and 5 bases had no gene match. This CDR3 is built from 15 residues. The germline V gene encodes CDR1 LGHNT and CDR2 FRNRAP. CDR3: CASVLAGGPTDTQYF. For the CDR3, the DNA is TGTGCTAGTGTCTTAGCGGGGGGGCCCACAGATACGCAGTATTTT.

The chain links TRBV11-2 to TRBJ2-1, with D unresolved. Germline V gives CDR1 SGHAT, CDR2 FQNNGV. With 5 bases removed from V and 8 bases from J, the gap between germline ends came to 7 bases. The CDR3 runs to 11 residues. CDR3 nucleotide sequence: TGTGCCAGCAGCAAACTATATGAGCAGTTCTTC. It codes for CASSKLYEQFF.

The rearrangement links TRBV9 to TRBJ1-2, with 7 bases fitting TRBD1. This CDR3 contains 14 residues. J was trimmed by 2 bases and V by 4 bases; bases with no gene match: 5. Per germline, CDR1 SGDLS and CDR2 YYNGEE. CDR3 sequence reads: CASSRGQANYGYTF. CDR3 sequence (DNA): TGTGCCAGCAGCCGAGGACAGGCAAACTATGGCTACACCTTC.

The chain couples TRBV9 to TRBJ2-5, with D maybe TRBD1 (6 bases). V gave up 3 bases and J gave up 1 base, with 7 bases separating them. The CDR3 runs to 13 residues. Germline loops: CDR1 SGDLS, CDR2 YYNGEE. CDR3 in amino acids: CASSDRVQETQYF. DNA of the CDR3: TGTGCCAGCAGCGACAGGGTCCAAGAGACCCAGTACTTC.

The V gene is TRBV2, the J gene TRBJ2-7; D perhaps matches TRBD1 (7 bases). This CDR3 contains 14 residues. CDR1 and CDR2 from the germline V gene are SNHLY and FYNNEI. The germline V and J ends were trimmed by 5 bases and 5 bases, with 16 bases remaining between them. CDR3 region: CASSPGQGGDEQYF. DNA of the CDR3: TGTGCCAGCAGTCCCGGCCAGGGGGGCGACGAGCAGTACTTC.

The V gene is TRBV10-3, the J gene TRBJ1-2; D is ambiguous. Germline values: CDR1 ENHRY, CDR2 SYGVKD. CDR3 size: 11 residues. V was cut by 8 bases and J by 1 base, with 5 bases left in between. In DNA, the CDR3 is TGTGCCATCCAAATTAACTATGGCTACACCTTC. Translating it yields CAIQINYGYTF.

This clone was counted a few times. CDR3 loop: CAWKTGGAHTEAFF. CDR3 nucleotide sequence: TGTGCCTGGAAAACAGGGGGCGCTCACACTGAAGCTTTCTTT. V gene TRBV30 combines with J gene TRBJ1-1; 9 nucleotides align to TRBD1. The V gene's germline CDR1 is GTSNPN and CDR2 SVGIG (reference sequence). The CDR3 totals 14 residues. The trim removed 4 bases at V and 3 bases at J, leaving 6 bases unmatched.

The V and J genes are TRBV30 and TRBJ2-1, with TRBD2 identical over 8 bases. CDR1 GTSNPN and CDR2 SVGIG come from the germline V gene (reference sequence). The V and J ends lost 2 bases and 15 bases, in that order; junction bases with no gene match: 9. The CDR3 consists of 12 residues. CDR3 nucleotide sequence: TGTGCCTGGAGTAGCGGGGGCCCTGAGTGGTTCTTC. It is translated as CAWSSGGPEWFF.

The chain carries TRBV6-5 and TRBJ2-1, with a possible D match to TRBD2 (5 bases). V lost 0 bases and J lost 7, with 7 bases in between. The germline V gene has CDR1 MNHEY and CDR2 SVGAGI. This CDR3 contains 13 residues. Written as DNA, the CDR3 is TGTGCCAGCAGTTACTCGAGAGGGAATGAGCAGTTCTTC. It translates to CASSYSRGNEQFF.

J is TRBJ2-2 and V is TRBV5-1; 11 bases match TRBD2. In germline, CDR1 is SGHRS, CDR2 YFSETQ. V shed 2 bases and J 4 bases; nucleotides not matched to a gene: 4. This CDR3 has 16 amino acids. As DNA, the CDR3 is TGCGCCAGCAGCTTTTTAGCGGGAGGGGCCACCGGGGAGCTGTTTTTT. As protein: CASSFLAGGATGELFF.

This clone showed up just once. This chain joins TRBV29-1 and TRBJ2-1, with D tentatively TRBD2 (6 bases). V dropped 4 bases and J dropped 0 bases, with 16 bases sitting between them. This CDR3 spans 16 amino acids. CDR1 SQVTM and CDR2 ANQGSEA come from the germline V gene. As DNA, the CDR3 is TGCAGCGTTGTCTCTGCTAGCGTAAGCTCCTACAATGAGCAGTTCTTC. This encodes CSVVSASVSSYNEQFF.

V gene TRBV9 combines with J gene TRBJ2-7; TRBD1 agrees at 8 bases. The germline V gene has CDR1 SGDLS and CDR2 YYNGEE. The trim removed 0 bases at V and 5 bases at J, leaving 7 bases unmatched. The CDR3 extends over 15 amino acids. The CDR3 DNA reads as TGTGCCAGCAGCGTAGAGGACAGGGTGTTGGACGAGCAGTACTTC. It translates to CASSVEDRVLDEQYF.